This T cell receptor (beta chain) originates from a study of cytomegalovirus exposure and HLA in healthy donors. Germline-derived CDR1 and CDR2 are MNHNS and SASEGT. Trimming took off 7 bases at V and 0 bases at J, with 10 bases between the two ends. This CDR3 is 13 amino acids long. Researchers ran the PCR with 60 Vbeta and 13 Jbeta primers. TCRdb's table, derived via immunoSEQ multiplex PCR, lists solely in-frame clones and lacks some. The data show fewer than 140,000 clones, with 70% to 80% seen just once and 0.65% to 0.85% held by the top ten. The gene calls are TRBV6-1 and TRBJ2-7; D is unresolved. This receptor was obtained from a boy younger than 18 in good health and CMV-seronegative. The sequenced sample was PBMCs. The DNA for the CDR3 is TGTGCCAGCACTATCTATAGCTCCTACGAGCAGTACTTC. Its protein product is CASTIYSSYEQYF.